A selection of T cell receptor beta chains follows, all from one sample in a study of spatial heterogeneity in lung cancer. TCRdb recomputed calls from the 5' RACE reads with MiXCR, one row per CDR3 protein. The sample includes roughly 9,900 distinct CDR3 sequences, 6.3% of them seen just once. Sequencing used lung tumor tissue, obtained at surgery. The receptors were gathered from a female donor with early-stage non-small cell lung cancer. CDR3s leave out the opening cysteine and the closing phenylalanine or tryptophan.

>TRBV24-1|TRBJ2-1
ATSFLNEQF
>TRBV6-2/TRBV6-3|TRBJ2-1
ASASRRSLNEQF
>TRBV10-3|TRBJ1-5
AIRAGTDNQPQH
>TRBV28|TRBJ1-4
ASSLPPVKGLRKLF
>TRBV21-1|TRBJ1-2
ASSTQGALGGYT
>TRBV5-1|TRBJ1-3
ASSLGPIGNSGNTIY
>TRBV20-1|TRBJ2-7
SAESGSGTYEQY
>TRBV24-1|TRBJ2-7
ATSARGGYEQY
>TRBV15|TRBJ2-5
ATSRDQRQGLQETQY
>TRBV4-3|TRBJ2-1
ASSQDVLVGEQF
>TRBV11-2|TRBJ2-2
ASSLSITAF
>TRBV6-5|TRBJ2-2
ASSLRGGELF
>TRBV28|TRBJ1-6
ATYPGREISPLH
>TRBV24-1|TRBJ1-2
ATSDQGYGYT
>TRBV15|TRBJ1-5
ATSNSGTGNQPQH
>TRBV29-1|TRBJ1-2
SVAQNDRGGYT
>TRBV12-3/TRBV12-4|TRBJ2-2
ASRHSRRVNTGELF
>TRBV20-1|TRBJ2-7
SARADRNYEQY
>TRBV12-3/TRBV12-4|TRBJ2-1
ASSPRQGAQDEQF
>TRBV11-2|TRBJ1-3
ASSLDRLGRTEGSRNTIY
>TRBV9|TRBJ2-1
ASSASTDNEQF
>TRBV5-4|TRBJ2-1
ASSLPSGGLSYNEQF